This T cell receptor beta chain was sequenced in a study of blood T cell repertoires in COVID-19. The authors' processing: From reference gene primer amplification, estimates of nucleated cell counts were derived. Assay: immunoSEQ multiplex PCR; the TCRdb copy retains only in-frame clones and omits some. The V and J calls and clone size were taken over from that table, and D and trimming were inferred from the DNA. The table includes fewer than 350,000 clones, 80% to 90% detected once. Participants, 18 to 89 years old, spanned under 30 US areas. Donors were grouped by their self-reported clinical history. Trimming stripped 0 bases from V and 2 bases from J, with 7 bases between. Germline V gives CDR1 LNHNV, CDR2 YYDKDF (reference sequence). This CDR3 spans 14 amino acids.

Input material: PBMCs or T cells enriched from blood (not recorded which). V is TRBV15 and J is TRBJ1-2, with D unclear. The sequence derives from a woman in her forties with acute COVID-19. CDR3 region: CATSRDRLNYGYTF. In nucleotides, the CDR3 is TGTGCCACCAGCAGAGATCGCCTAAACTATGGCTACACCTTC.